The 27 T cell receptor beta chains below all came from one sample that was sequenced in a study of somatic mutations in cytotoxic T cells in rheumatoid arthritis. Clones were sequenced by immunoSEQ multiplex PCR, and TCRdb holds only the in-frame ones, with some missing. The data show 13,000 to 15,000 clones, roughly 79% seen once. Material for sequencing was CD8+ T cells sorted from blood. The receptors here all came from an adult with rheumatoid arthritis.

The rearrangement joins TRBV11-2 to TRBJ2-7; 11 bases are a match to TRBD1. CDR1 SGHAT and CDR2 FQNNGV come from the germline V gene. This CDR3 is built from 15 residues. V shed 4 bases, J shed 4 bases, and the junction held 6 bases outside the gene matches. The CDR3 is CASSWGGQGAYEQYF. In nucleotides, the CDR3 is TGTGCCAGCAGCTGGGGCGGACAGGGGGCTTACGAGCAGTACTTC.

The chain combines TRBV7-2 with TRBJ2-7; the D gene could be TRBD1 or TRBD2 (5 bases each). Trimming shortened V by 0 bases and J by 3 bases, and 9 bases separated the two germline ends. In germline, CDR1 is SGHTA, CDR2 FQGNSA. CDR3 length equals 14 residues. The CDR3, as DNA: TGTGCCAGCAGCTTAGCGGGGACGATCTACGAGCAGTACTTC. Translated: CASSLAGTIYEQYF.

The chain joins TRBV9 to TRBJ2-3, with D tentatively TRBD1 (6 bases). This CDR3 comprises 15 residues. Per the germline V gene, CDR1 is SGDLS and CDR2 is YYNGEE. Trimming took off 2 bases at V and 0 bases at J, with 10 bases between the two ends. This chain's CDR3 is CASSVGTSSTDTQYF. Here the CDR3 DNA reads TGTGCCAGCAGCGTCGGGACATCTAGCACAGATACGCAGTATTTT.

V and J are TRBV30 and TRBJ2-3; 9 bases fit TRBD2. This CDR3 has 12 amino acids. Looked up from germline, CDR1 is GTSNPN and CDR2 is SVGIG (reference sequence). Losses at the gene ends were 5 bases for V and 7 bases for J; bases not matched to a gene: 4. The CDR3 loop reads CAWAGGIYTQYF. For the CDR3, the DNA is TGTGCCTGGGCGGGGGGGATATATACGCAGTATTTT.

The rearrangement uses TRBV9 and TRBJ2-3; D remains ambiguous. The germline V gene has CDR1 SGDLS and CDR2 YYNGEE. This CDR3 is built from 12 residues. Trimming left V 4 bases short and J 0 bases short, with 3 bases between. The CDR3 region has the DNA TGTGCCAGCAGCCCAAGCACAGATACGCAGTATTTT. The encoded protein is CASSPSTDTQYF. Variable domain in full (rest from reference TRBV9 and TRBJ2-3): DSGVTQTPKHLITATGQRVTLRCSPRSGDLSVYWYQQSLDQGLQFLIQYYNGEERAKGNILERFSAQQFPDLHSELNLSSLELGDSALYFCASSPSTDTQYFGPGTRLTVL.

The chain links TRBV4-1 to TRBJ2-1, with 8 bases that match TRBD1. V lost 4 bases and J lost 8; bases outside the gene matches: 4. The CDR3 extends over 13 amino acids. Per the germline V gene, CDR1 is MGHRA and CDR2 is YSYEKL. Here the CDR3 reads CASSPQGADEQFF. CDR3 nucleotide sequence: TGCGCCAGCAGCCCCCAGGGGGCCGATGAGCAGTTCTTC.

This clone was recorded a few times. CDR3 region: CSVTRRTEAFF. The DNA of the CDR3 is TGCAGTGTGACCCGACGGACTGAAGCTTTCTTT. This sequence joins TRBV20-1 and TRBJ1-1, with D unresolved. Germline V CDR1 and CDR2: DFQATT, SNEGSKA (reference sequence). V was clipped by 7 bases and J by 5 bases, with 11 bases between them. CDR3 length: 11 residues.

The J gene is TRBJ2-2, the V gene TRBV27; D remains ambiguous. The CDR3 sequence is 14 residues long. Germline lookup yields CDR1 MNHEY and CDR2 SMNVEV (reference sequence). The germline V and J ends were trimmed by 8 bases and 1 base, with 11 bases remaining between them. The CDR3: CASRPDVNTGELFF. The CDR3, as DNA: TGTGCCAGCCGCCCAGATGTGAACACCGGGGAGCTGTTTTTT.

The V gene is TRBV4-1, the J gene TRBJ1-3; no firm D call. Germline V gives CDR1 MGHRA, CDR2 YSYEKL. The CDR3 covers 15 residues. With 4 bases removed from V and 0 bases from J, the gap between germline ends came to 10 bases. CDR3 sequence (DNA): TGCGCCAGCAGCCTTGCAGGCTCCTCTGGAAACACCATATATTTT. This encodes CASSLAGSSGNTIYF.

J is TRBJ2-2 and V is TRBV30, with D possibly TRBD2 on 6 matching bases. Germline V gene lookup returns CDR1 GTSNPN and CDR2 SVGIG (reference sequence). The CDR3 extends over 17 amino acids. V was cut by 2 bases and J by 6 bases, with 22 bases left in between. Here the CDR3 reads CAWSRTEYWGVAGELFF. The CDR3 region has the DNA TGTGCCTGGAGTCGTACGGAGTATTGGGGGGTCGCCGGGGAGCTGTTTTTT.

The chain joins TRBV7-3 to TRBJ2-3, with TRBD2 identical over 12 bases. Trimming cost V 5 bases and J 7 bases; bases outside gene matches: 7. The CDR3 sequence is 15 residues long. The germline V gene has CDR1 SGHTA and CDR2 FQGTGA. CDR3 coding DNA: TGTGCCAGCAGCGCTAGCGGGGGGGGTCGATATACGCAGTATTTT. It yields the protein CASSASGGGRYTQYF.

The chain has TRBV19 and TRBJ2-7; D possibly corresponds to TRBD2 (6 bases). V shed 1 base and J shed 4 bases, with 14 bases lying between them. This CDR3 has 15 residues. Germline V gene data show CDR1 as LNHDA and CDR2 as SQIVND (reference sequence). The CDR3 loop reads CASSIVQTGTYEQYF. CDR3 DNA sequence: TGTGCCAGTAGTATAGTCCAAACCGGGACTTACGAGCAGTACTTC.

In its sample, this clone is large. In DNA, the CDR3 is TGTGCCAGTAGTGCCGGGACAGGGATAGATCAGCCCCAGCATTTT. Translated: CASSAGTGIDQPQHF. The genes are TRBV19 and TRBJ1-5; 9 positions agree with TRBD1. Germline values: CDR1 LNHDA, CDR2 SQIVND (reference sequence). After removal of 5 bases from V and 5 bases from J, the junction contained 7 bases not matched to a gene. The CDR3 loop spans 15 amino acids. The full variable domain, with the rest looked up from reference TRBV19 and TRBJ1-5, is DGGITQSPKYLFRKEGQNVTLSCEQNLNHDAMYWYRQDPGQGLRLIYYSQIVNDFQKGDIAEGYSVSREKKESFPLTVTSAQKNPTAFYLCASSAGTGIDQPQHFGDGTRLSIL.

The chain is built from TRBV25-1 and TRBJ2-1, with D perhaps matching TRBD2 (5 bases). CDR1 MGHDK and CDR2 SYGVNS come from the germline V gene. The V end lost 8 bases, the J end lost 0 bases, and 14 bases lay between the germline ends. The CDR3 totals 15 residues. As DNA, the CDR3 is TGTGCCAGCGGCGGCGAGGGCAGCTCCTACAATGAGCAGTTCTTC. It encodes CASGGEGSSYNEQFF.

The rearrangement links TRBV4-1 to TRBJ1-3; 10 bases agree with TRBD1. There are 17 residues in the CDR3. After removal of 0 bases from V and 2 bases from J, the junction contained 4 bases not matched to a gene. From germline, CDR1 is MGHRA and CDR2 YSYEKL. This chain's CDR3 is CASSQDLDRGPGNTIYF. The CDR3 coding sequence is TGCGCCAGCAGCCAAGATCTTGACAGGGGGCCTGGAAACACCATATATTTT.

The CDR3 region has the DNA TGTGCCAGCAGTTGGACCGGGACAGGGTACAATGAGCAGTTCTTC. It translates to CASSWTGTGYNEQFF. The chain joins TRBV6-5 to TRBJ2-1; TRBD1 matches at 9 bases. The V gene end was trimmed by 4 bases and the J gene end by 4 bases; junction bases not matched to a gene: 5. This CDR3 is 15 amino acids long. Per germline, CDR1 MNHEY and CDR2 SVGAGI.

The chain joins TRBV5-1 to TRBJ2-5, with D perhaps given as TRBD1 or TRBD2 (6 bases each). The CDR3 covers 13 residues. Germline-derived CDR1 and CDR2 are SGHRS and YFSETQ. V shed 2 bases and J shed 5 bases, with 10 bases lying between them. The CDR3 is CASSFRGDETQYF. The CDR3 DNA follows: TGCGCCAGCAGCTTTAGGGGGGACGAGACCCAGTACTTC.

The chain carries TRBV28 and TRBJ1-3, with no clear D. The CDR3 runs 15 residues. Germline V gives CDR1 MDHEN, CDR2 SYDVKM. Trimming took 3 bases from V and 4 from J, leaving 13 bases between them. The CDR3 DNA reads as TGTGCCAGCAGTTTCCGTTGGGTTATGGGAAACACCATATATTTT. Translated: CASSFRWVMGNTIYF.

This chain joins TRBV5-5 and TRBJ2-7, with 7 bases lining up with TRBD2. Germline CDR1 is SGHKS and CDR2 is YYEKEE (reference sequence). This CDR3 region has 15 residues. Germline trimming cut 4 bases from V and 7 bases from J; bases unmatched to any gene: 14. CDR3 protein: CASSHPTSSTEEQYF. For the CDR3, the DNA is TGTGCCAGCAGCCATCCGACTAGCAGCACTGAGGAGCAGTACTTC.

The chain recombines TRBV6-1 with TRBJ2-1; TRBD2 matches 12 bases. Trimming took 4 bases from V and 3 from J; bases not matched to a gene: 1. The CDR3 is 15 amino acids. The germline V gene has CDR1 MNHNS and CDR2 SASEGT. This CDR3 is CASSALAGGYNEQFF. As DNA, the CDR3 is TGTGCCAGCAGTGCACTAGCGGGGGGCTACAATGAGCAGTTCTTC.

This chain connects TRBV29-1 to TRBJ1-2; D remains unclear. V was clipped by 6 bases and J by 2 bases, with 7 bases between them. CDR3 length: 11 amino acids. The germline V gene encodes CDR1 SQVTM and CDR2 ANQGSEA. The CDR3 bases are TGCAGCGTGGTCTCAAACTATGGCTACACCTTC. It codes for CSVVSNYGYTF.

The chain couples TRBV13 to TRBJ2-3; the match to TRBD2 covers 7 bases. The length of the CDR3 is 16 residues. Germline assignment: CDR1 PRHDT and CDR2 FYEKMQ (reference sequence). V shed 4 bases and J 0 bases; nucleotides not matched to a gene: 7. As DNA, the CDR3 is TGTGCCAGCAGCTCCCAGCGGGGATTAAGCACAGATACGCAGTATTTT. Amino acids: CASSSQRGLSTDTQYF.

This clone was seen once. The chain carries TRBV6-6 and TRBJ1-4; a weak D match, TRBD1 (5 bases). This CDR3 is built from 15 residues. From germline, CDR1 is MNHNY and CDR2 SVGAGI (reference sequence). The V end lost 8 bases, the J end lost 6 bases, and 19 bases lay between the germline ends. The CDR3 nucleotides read TGTGCCAGCTCACCATGGGGGAGGCGGGATGAAAAACTGTTTTTT. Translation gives CASSPWGRRDEKLFF.

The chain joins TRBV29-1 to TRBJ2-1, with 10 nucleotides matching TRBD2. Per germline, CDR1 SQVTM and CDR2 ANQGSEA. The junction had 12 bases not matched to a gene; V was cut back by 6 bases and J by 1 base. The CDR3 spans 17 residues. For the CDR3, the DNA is TGCAGCGTATCCGGGACTAGCGAGAGAGTTTCCTACAATGAGCAGTTCTTC. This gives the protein CSVSGTSERVSYNEQFF.

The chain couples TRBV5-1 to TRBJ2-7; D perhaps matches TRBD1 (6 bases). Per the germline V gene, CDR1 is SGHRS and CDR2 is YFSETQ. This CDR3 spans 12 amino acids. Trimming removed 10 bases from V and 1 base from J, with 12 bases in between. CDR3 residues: CASHQGSYEQYF. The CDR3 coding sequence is TGCGCCTCGCACCAGGGGTCCTACGAGCAGTACTTC.

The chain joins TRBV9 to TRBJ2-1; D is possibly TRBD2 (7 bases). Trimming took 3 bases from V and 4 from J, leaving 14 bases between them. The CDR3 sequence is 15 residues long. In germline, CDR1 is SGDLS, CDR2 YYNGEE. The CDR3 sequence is CASSERGEGYNEQFF. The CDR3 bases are TGTGCCAGCAGCGAGAGGGGGGAGGGTTACAATGAGCAGTTCTTC.

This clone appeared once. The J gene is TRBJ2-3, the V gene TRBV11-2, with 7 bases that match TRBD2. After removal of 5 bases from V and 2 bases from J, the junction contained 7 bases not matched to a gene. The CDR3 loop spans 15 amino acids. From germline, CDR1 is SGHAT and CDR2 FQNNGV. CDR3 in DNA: TGTGCCAGCAGCCCGGGAGCGGGAACCACAGATACGCAGTATTTT. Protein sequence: CASSPGAGTTDTQYF. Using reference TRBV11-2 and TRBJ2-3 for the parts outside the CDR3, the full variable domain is EAGVAQSPRYKIIEKRQSVAFWCNPISGHATLYWYQQILGQGPKLLIQFQNNGVVDDSQLPKDRFSAERLKGVDSTLKIQPAKLEDSAVYLCASSPGAGTTDTQYFGPGTRLTVL.